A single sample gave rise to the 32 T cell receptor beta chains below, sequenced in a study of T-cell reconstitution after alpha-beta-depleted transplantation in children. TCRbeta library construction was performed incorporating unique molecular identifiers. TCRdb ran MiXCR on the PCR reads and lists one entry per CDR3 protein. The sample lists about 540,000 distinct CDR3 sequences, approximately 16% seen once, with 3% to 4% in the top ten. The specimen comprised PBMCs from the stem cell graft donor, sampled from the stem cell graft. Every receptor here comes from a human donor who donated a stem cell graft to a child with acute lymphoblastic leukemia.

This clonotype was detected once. CDR3: CASSSYGLAGLETQYF. The CDR3 bases are TGTGCCAGCTCATCTTATGGACTAGCGGGACTGGAGACCCAGTACTTC. The V gene is TRBV18, the J gene TRBJ2-5; 12 positions match TRBD2. Per the germline V gene, CDR1 is KGHSH and CDR2 is LQKENI. The V segment lost 5 bases and the J segment 5 bases; nucleotides outside the gene matches: 9. The CDR3 loop spans 16 amino acids.

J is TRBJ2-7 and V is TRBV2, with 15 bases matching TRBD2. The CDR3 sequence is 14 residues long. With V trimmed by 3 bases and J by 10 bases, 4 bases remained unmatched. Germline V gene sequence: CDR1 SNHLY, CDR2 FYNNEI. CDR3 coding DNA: TGTGCCAGCAGTGACGGGACTAGCGGGAGGTTACAGTACTTC. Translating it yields CASSDGTSGRLQYF.

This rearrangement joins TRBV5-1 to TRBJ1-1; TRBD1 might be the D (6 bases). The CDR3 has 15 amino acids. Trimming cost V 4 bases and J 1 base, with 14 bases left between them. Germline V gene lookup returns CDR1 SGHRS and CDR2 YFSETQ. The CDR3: CASSAWDKANTEAFF. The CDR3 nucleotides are TGCGCCAGCAGCGCGTGGGACAAGGCGAACACTGAAGCTTTCTTT.

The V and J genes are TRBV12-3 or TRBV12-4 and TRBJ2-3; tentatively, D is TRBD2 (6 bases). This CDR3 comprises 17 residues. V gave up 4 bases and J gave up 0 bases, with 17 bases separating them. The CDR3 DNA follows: TGTGCCAGCAGTTATCGCGGCGGGGTAACTAGCACAGATACGCAGTATTTT. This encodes CASSYRGGVTSTDTQYF.

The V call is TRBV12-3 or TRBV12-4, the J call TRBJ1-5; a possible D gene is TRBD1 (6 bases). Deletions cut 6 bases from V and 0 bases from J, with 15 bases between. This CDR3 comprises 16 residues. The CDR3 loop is CASRGASQISNQPQHF. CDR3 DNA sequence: TGTGCCAGCAGGGGGGCCAGCCAGATTAGCAATCAGCCCCAGCATTTT.

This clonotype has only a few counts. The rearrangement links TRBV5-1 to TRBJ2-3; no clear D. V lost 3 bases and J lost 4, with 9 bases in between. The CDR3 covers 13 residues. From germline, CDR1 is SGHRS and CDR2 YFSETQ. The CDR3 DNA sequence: TGCGCCAGCAGCTGGGATCGATCAGATACGCAGTATTTT. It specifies CASSWDRSDTQYF.

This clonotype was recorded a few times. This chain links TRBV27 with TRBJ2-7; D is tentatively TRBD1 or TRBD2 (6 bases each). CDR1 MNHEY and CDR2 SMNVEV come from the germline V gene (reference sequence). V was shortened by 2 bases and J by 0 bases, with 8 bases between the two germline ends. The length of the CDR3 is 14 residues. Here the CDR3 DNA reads TGTGCCAGCAGTTTAAGGGGGGCCTCCTACGAGCAGTACTTC. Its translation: CASSLRGASYEQYF.

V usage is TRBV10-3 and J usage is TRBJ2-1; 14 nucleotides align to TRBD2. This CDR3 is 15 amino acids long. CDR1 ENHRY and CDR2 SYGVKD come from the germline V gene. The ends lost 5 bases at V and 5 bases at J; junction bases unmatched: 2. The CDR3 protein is CAISPTSGRDNEQFF. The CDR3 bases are TGTGCCATCAGTCCGACTAGCGGGAGGGACAATGAGCAGTTCTTC.

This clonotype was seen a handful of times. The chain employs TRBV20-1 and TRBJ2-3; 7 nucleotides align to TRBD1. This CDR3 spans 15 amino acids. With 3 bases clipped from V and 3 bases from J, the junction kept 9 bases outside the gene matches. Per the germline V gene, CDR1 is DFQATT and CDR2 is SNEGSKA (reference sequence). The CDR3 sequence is CSASIQGFRTDTQYF. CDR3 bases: TGCAGTGCTAGTATACAGGGGTTTCGTACAGATACGCAGTATTTT.

The CDR3 region is CASSFSAGAGREELFF. Written as DNA, the CDR3 is TGTGCCAGCAGTTTCAGTGCCGGGGCCGGCAGGGAGGAGCTGTTTTTT. The V gene is TRBV12-3 or TRBV12-4, the J gene TRBJ2-2, with D perhaps matching TRBD1 or TRBD2 (5 bases each). This CDR3 has 16 amino acids. V was trimmed by 3 bases and J by 10 bases, leaving 21 bases between them.

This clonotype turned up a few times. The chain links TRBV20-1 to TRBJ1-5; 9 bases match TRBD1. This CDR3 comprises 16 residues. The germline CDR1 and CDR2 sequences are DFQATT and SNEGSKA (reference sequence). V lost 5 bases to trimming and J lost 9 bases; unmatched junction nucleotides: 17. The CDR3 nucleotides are TGCAGTGCTGAATCGAAGACAGGGGGAAAACTTTCGCCCCAGCATTTT. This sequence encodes CSAESKTGGKLSPQHF.

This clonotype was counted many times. CDR3 sequence: CASSRDGNQPQHF. CDR3 DNA: TGCGCCAGCAGCCGGGACGGAAATCAGCCCCAGCATTTT. The chain uses TRBV5-1 and TRBJ1-5; a weak D match, TRBD1 (5 bases). Looked up from germline, CDR1 is SGHRS and CDR2 is YFSETQ. CDR3 size: 13 residues. Trimming took 4 bases from V and 4 from J, leaving 9 bases between them.

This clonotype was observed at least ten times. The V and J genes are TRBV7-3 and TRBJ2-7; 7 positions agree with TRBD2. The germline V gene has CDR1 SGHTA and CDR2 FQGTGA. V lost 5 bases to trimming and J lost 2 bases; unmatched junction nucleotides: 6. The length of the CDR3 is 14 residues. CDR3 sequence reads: CASSLLAGPYEQYF. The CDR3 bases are TGTGCCAGCAGCCTCTTAGCGGGCCCCTACGAGCAGTACTTC.

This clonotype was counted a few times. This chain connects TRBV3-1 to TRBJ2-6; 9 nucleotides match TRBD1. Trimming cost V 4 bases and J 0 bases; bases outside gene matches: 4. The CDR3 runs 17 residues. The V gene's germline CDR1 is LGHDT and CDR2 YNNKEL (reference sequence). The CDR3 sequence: CASSLGTGYSGANVLTF. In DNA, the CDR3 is TGTGCCAGCAGCCTCGGGACAGGGTACTCTGGGGCCAACGTCCTGACTTTC. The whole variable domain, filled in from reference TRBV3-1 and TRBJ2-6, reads DTAVSQTPKYLVTQMGNDKSIKCEQNLGHDTMYWYKQDSKKFLKIMFSYNNKELIINETVPNRFSPKSPDKAHLNLHINSLELGDSAVYFCASSLGTGYSGANVLTFGAGSRLTVL.

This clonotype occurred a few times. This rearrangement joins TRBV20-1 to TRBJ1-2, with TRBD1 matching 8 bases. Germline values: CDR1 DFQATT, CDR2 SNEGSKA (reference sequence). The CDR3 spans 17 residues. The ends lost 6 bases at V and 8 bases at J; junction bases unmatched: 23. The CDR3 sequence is CSAGARGRTFITGGYTF. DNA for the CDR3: TGCAGTGCAGGGGCCAGGGGGCGCACCTTCATTACAGGGGGCTACACCTTC.

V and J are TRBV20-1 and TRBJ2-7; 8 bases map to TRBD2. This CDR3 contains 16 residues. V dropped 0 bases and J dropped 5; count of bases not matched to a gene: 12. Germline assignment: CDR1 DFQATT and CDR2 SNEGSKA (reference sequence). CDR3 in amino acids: CSARELRSGSSDEQYF. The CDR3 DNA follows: TGCAGTGCTAGAGAATTGCGAAGCGGGAGTAGTGACGAGCAGTACTTC.

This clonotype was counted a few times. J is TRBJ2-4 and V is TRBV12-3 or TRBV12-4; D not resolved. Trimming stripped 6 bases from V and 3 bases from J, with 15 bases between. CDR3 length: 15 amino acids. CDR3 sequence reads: CASSLDPWVKNIQYF. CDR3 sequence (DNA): TGTGCCAGCAGCCTGGACCCCTGGGTCAAAAACATTCAGTACTTC.

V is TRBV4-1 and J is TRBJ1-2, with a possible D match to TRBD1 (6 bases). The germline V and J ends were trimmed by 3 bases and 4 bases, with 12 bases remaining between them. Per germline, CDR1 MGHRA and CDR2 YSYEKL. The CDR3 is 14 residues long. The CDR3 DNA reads TGCGCCAGCAGCCAGGCGACAGGCTTCTATGGCTACACCTTC. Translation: CASSQATGFYGYTF.

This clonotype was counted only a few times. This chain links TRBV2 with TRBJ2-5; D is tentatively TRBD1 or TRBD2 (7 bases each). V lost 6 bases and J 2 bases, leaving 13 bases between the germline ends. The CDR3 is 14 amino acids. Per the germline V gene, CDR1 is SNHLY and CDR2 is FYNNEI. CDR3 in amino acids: CASRTGRGQETQYF. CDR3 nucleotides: TGTGCCAGCAGGACAGGGAGGGGGCAAGAGACCCAGTACTTC. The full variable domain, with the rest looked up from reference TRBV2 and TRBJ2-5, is EPEVTQTPSHQVTQMGQEVILRCVPISNHLYFYWYRQILGQKVEFLVSFYNNEISEKSEIFDDQFSVERPDGSNFTLKIRSTKLEDSAMYFCASRTGRGQETQYFGPGTRLLVL.

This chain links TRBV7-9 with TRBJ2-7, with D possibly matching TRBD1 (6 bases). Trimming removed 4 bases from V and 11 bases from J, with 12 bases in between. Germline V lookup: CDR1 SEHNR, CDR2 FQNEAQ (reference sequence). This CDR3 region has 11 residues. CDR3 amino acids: CASSSQGTEYF. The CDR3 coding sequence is TGTGCCAGCAGCTCACAGGGTACAGAGTACTTC.

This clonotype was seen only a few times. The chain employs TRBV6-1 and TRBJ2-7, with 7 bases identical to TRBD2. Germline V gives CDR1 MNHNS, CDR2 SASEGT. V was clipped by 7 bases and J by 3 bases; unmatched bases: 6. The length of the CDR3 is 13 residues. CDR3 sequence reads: CASKQGGNYEQYF. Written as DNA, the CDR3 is TGTGCCAGCAAGCAGGGAGGGAACTACGAGCAGTACTTC.

The CDR3 DNA follows: TGCGCCAGCAGCGTTAAAATCTCCGGGGAGCTGTTTTTT. Protein product: CASSVKISGELFF. The genes are TRBV5-1 and TRBJ2-2; D not resolved. The ends were cut back, 4 bases at V and 6 bases at J, with 10 bases in the middle. Germline V lookup: CDR1 SGHRS, CDR2 YFSETQ. This CDR3 is 13 amino acids long.

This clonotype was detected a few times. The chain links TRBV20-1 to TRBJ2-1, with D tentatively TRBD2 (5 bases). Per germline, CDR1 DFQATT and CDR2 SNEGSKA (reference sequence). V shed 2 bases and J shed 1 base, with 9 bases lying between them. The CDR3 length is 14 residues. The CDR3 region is CSARRAESYNEQFF. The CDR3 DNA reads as TGCAGTGCTAGAAGAGCGGAGTCCTACAATGAGCAGTTCTTC.

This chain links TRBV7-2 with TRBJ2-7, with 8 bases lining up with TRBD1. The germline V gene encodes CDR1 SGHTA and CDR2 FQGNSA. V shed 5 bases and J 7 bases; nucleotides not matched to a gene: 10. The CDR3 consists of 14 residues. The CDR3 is CASSTSDRAWEQYF. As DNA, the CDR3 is TGTGCCAGCAGCACCTCGGACAGGGCATGGGAGCAGTACTTC.

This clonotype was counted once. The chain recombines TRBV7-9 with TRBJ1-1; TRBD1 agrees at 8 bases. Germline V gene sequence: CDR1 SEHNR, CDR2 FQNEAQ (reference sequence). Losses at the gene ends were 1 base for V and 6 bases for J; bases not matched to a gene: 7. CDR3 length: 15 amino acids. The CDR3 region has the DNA TGTGCCAGCAGCTTAGAAACAGGGGGTAGGGCTGAAGCTTTCTTT. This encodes CASSLETGGRAEAFF.

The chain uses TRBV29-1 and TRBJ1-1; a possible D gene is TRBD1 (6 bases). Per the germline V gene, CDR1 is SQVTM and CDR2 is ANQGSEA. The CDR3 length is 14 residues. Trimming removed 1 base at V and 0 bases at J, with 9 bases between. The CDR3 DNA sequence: TGCAGCGTTGAAGGGACAGACTTGAACACTGAAGCTTTCTTT. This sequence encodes CSVEGTDLNTEAFF.

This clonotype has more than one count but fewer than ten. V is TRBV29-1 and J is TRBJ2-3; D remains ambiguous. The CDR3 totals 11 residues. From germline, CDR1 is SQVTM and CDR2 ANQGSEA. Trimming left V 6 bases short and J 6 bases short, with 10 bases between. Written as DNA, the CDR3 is TGCAGCGTGCTCAGGCGGGATACGCAGTATTTT. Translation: CSVLRRDTQYF.

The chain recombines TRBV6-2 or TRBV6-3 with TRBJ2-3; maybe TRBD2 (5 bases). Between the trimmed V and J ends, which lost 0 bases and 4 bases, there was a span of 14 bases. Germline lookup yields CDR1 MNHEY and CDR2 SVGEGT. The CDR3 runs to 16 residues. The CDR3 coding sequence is TGTGCCAGCAGTTACTCTAGCGATTCGCGGGCAGATACGCAGTATTTT. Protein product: CASSYSSDSRADTQYF.

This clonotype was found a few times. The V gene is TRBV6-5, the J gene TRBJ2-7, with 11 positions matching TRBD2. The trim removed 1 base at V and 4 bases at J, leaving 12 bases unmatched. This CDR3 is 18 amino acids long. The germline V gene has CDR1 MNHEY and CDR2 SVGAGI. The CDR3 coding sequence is TGTGCCAGCAGTTACTGGGACCGACTAGCGGGACTTACATACGAGCAGTACTTC. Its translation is CASSYWDRLAGLTYEQYF.

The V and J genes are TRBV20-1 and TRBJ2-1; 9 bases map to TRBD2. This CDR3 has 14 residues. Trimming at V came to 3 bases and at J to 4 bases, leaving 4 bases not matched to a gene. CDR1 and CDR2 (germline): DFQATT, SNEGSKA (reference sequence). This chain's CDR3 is CSARIAGVYNEQFF. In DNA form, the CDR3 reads TGCAGTGCTAGGATAGCGGGAGTTTACAATGAGCAGTTCTTC.

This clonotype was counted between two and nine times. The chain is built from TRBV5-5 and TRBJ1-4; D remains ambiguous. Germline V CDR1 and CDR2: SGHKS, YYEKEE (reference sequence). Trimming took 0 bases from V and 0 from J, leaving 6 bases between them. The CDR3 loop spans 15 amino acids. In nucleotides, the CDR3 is TGTGCCAGCAGCTTGGGGCACGCAACTAATGAAAAACTGTTTTTT. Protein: CASSLGHATNEKLFF.

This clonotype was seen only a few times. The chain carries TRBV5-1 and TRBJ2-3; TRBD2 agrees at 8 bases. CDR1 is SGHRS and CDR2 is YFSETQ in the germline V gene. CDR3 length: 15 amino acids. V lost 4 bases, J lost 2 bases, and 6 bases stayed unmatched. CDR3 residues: CASSLELAVTDTQYF. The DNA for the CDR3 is TGCGCCAGCAGCCTGGAACTAGCGGTCACAGATACGCAGTATTTT.